Many counts were recorded for the clone carrying this T cell receptor (beta chain). Trimming removed 3 bases from V and 2 bases from J, with 4 bases in between. Looked up from germline, CDR1 is SGDLS and CDR2 is YYNGEE. The CDR3 covers 12 residues. The data originate from a study of T-cell reconstitution after alpha-beta-depleted transplantation in children. The TCRbeta library was prepared with unique molecular identifiers. One entry per CDR3 protein, called by TCRdb with MiXCR from the PCR reads. The sample holds 150,000 to 250,000 distinct CDR3 sequences, just over 14% seen once. V usage is TRBV9 and J usage is TRBJ2-3, with D unclear. This receptor was obtained from a human donor who donated a stem cell graft to a child with acute lymphoblastic leukemia. The input for sequencing was PBMCs from the stem cell graft donor, taken from the stem cell graft. The CDR3 DNA is TGTGCCAGCAGCGGATACACAGATACGCAGTATTTT. The encoded protein is CASSGYTDTQYF.